Each of the 29 T cell receptor beta chains below was sequenced from the same sample in a study of T cells expressing NK-cell markers. From the 5' RACE reads, TCRdb lists one entry per CDR3 protein and no DNA. The repertoire table contains 400,000 to 500,000 distinct CDR3 sequences. Sequencing was done on a sample of blood T cells: a sorted CD56 or NKG2C T cell subset, CD4+ or CD8+ T cells, or bulk PBMC T cells (not recorded which). The source of these receptors is a woman between 18 and 70 years old in good health.

The chain carries TRBV10-3 and TRBJ2-1; TCRdb reports TRBD1, a call that lacks DNA to check it against. CDR1 and CDR2 from the germline V gene are ENHRY and SYGVKD. The CDR3 has 20 amino acids. This chain's CDR3 is CAISFGGQGASGRPYNEQFF.

The V call is TRBV7-2, the J call TRBJ2-3; lacking DNA, the TRBD2 call made by TCRdb goes unchecked. This CDR3 has 15 amino acids. Germline CDR1 and CDR2: SGHTA and FQGNSA. The chain's CDR3 is CASSLQAGGTDTQYF.

The chain has TRBV7-9 and TRBJ2-1; the TRBD1 assignment by TCRdb is unverifiable without DNA. The germline V gene encodes CDR1 SEHNR and CDR2 FQNEAQ (reference sequence). The CDR3 is made up of 14 amino acids. The CDR3 loop is CASSFASGWNEQFF.

This rearrangement joins TRBV7-7 to TRBJ2-1; lacking DNA, the TRBD2 call made by TCRdb goes unchecked. The CDR3 is made up of 16 amino acids. Germline values: CDR1 SSHAT, CDR2 FNYEAQ (reference sequence). The CDR3 loop reads CASSSTSGGALHEQFF.

The chain couples TRBV7-9 to TRBJ1-3. Germline CDR1 reads SEHNR; CDR2 reads FQNEAQ (reference sequence). The CDR3 extends over 16 amino acids. This CDR3 reads CASSLDPIRTGNTIYF.

The chain uses TRBV28 and TRBJ1-1; TCRdb proposes TRBD1, but this gene call is untestable without DNA. The CDR3 has 15 amino acids. From germline, CDR1 is MDHEN and CDR2 SYDVKM. The CDR3 reads CASSYRGAMNTEAFF. The variable domain in full, with the rest retrieved from reference TRBV28 and TRBJ1-1, is DVKVTQSSRYLVKRTGEKVFLECVQDMDHENMFWYRQDPGLGLRLIYFSYDVKMKEKGDIPEGYSVSREKKERFSLILESASTNQTSMYLCASSYRGAMNTEAFFGQGTRLTVV.

V is TRBV7-3 and J is TRBJ2-3; there is no DNA to check the TCRdb D call of TRBD2. Germline V CDR1 and CDR2: SGHTA, FQGTGA. The CDR3 has 14 amino acids. The CDR3 sequence is CASSPRLGGGVQYF.

The chain recombines TRBV12-3 or TRBV12-4 with TRBJ1-4; TCRdb reports TRBD1, a call that lacks DNA to check it against. This CDR3 contains 15 residues. The CDR3 is CASTLAGTDGEKLFF.

The chain links TRBV5-1 to TRBJ2-1. The CDR3 length is 11 residues. Germline V lookup: CDR1 SGHRS, CDR2 YFSETQ. The CDR3 sequence: CASSSGRMQFF.

The genes are TRBV20-1 and TRBJ2-1; as DNA is missing, the TRBD2 call by TCRdb cannot be tested. The CDR3 sequence is 11 residues long. Germline CDR1 reads DFQATT; CDR2 reads SNEGSKA (reference sequence). CDR3 in amino acids: CSATRTWEPFF.

The chain recombines TRBV7-9 with TRBJ2-1; TCRdb selects TRBD1, and the lack of DNA leaves this call unchecked. CDR1 SEHNR and CDR2 FQNEAQ come from the germline V gene (reference sequence). The CDR3 contains 14 residues. The CDR3 spells CASSPWTGRGEQFF.

V gene TRBV7-8 combines with J gene TRBJ2-2; TCRdb reports TRBD2, a call that lacks DNA to check it against. The germline CDR1 and CDR2 sequences are SGHVS and FQNEAQ. The CDR3 loop spans 17 amino acids. The CDR3 is CASSQPVFPPESGELFF.

This chain uses TRBV7-3 with TRBJ2-3; as DNA is missing, the TRBD1 call by TCRdb cannot be tested. This CDR3 has 16 amino acids. Germline loops: CDR1 SGHTA, CDR2 FQGTGA. The CDR3 reads CASSLGGSLGKDTQYF.

The chain has TRBV7-2 and TRBJ1-1. Germline V gene data show CDR1 as SGHTA and CDR2 as FQGNSA. The CDR3 runs to 17 residues. The CDR3: CASSLASDTGHGTEAFF.

The V and J genes are TRBV2 and TRBJ2-7; the D gene TCRdb calls, TRBD1, cannot be checked with no DNA. Germline V CDR1 and CDR2: SNHLY, FYNNEI. The CDR3 has 14 amino acids. This CDR3 reads CASSGPGTANEQYF.

The rearrangement joins TRBV20-1 to TRBJ1-5. This CDR3 has 13 residues. Germline V CDR1 and CDR2: DFQATT, SNEGSKA (reference sequence). The CDR3 loop is CSANQGDNQPQHF.

The rearrangement links TRBV12-3 or TRBV12-4 to TRBJ2-2; the TCRdb call, TRBD1, lacks DNA for checking. The CDR3 spans 15 residues. CDR3: CASSFYGGATGELFF.

This chain uses TRBV12-3 or TRBV12-4 with TRBJ2-3. The CDR3 spans 12 residues. CDR3 amino acids: CAIQVATDTQYF.

V usage is TRBV4-2 and J usage is TRBJ2-1. CDR1 and CDR2 from the germline V gene are LGHNA and YNFKEQ. The CDR3 extends over 14 amino acids. The chain's CDR3 is CASSPSAAWGEQFF.

This rearrangement joins TRBV7-9 to TRBJ2-7; TCRdb lists TRBD2, though no DNA is available to test this call. The CDR3 sequence is 14 residues long. The germline gives CDR1 SEHNR, CDR2 FQNEAQ (reference sequence). CDR3 region: CASSFSSFDYEQYF.

The chain employs TRBV20-1 and TRBJ2-1; TCRdb's D call of TRBD2 is untestable without DNA. The germline gives CDR1 DFQATT, CDR2 SNEGSKA (reference sequence). CDR3 length: 13 residues. The CDR3 loop reads CSASGHLYNEQFF.

The chain recombines TRBV12-3 or TRBV12-4 with TRBJ2-5; the TRBD1 assignment by TCRdb is unverifiable without DNA. This CDR3 contains 15 residues. The CDR3 sequence is CASSFRQGSEETQYF.

The V gene is TRBV6-1, the J gene TRBJ1-2; the TCRdb D gene call, TRBD1, has no DNA to confirm it. The germline gives CDR1 MNHNS, CDR2 SASEGT. The CDR3 covers 15 residues. CDR3 in amino acids: CASRPTGVGVYGYTF.

CDR3 amino acids: CASSLHSGRIQETQYF. V and J are TRBV14 and TRBJ2-5; TCRdb's D call of TRBD1 is untestable without DNA. Germline V CDR1 and CDR2: SGHDN, FVKESK. This CDR3 region has 16 residues.

The V and J genes are TRBV7-7 and TRBJ2-7; TCRdb picks TRBD1, but there is no DNA to check that call. CDR1 and CDR2 from the germline V gene are SSHAT and FNYEAQ (reference sequence). There are 13 residues in the CDR3. The CDR3 region is CASSPDKNYEQYF.

The chain has TRBV20-1 and TRBJ1-1. Germline CDR1 DFQATT, CDR2 SNEGSKA (reference sequence). CDR3 size: 17 residues. The CDR3 reads CSASSSGLGRMNTEAFF.

V usage is TRBV6-2 or TRBV6-3 and J usage is TRBJ1-1; lacking DNA, the TRBD1 call made by TCRdb goes unchecked. Germline V gene lookup returns CDR1 MNHEY and CDR2 SVGEGT. This CDR3 region has 16 residues. The CDR3 sequence is CASSQTGTVLNTEAFF.

This chain connects TRBV18 to TRBJ2-3. This CDR3 contains 15 residues. Germline CDR1 reads KGHSH; CDR2 reads LQKENI. The CDR3 region is CASSGRTQNTDTQYF.

The chain uses TRBV10-3 and TRBJ1-4. The CDR3 runs to 12 residues. The germline V gene encodes CDR1 ENHRY and CDR2 SYGVKD. CDR3 protein: CAISESGKGKFF.